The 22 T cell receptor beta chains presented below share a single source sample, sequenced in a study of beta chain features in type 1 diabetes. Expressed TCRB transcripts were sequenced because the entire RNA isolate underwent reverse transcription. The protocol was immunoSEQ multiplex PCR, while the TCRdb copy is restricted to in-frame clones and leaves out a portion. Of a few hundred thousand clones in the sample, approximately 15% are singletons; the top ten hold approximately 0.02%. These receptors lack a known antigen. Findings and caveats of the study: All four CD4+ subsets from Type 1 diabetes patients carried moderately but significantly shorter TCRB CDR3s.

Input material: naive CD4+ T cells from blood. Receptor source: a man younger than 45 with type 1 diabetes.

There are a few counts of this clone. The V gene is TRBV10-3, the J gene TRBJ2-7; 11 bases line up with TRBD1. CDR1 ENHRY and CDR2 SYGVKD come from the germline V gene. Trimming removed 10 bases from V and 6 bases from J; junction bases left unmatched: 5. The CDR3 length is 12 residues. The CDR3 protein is CATQDRGREQYF. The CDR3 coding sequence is TGTGCCACCCAGGACAGGGGGCGCGAGCAGTACTTC.

The CDR3 DNA sequence: TGTGCCAGCAAGGGACTAGCTGCCCCCGGGGAGCTGTTTTTT. It codes for CASKGLAAPGELFF. The chain combines TRBV7-9 with TRBJ2-2, with 9 nucleotides matching TRBD2. The CDR3 spans 14 residues. V dropped 7 bases and J dropped 6; count of bases not matched to a gene: 6. CDR1 SEHNR and CDR2 FQNEAQ come from the germline V gene (reference sequence).

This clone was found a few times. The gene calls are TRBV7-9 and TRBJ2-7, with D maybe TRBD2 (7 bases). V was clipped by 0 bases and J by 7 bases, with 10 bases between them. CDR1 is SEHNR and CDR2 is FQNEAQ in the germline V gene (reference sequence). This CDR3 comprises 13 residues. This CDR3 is CASSLAKGGEQYF. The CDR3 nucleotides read TGTGCCAGCAGCTTAGCGAAGGGGGGGGAGCAGTACTTC.

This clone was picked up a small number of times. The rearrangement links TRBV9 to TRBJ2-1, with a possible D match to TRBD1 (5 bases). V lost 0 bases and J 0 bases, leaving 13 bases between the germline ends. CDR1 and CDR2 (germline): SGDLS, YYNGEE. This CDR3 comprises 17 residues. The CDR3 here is CASSVGARGGSYNEQFF. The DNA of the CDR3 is TGTGCCAGCAGCGTAGGAGCTAGGGGTGGCTCCTACAATGAGCAGTTCTTC.

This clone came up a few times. CDR3: CASHSPMNTEAFF. The CDR3 nucleotides read TGTGCCAGCCACTCTCCAATGAACACTGAAGCTTTCTTT. V gene TRBV25-1 combines with J gene TRBJ1-1; the D is unclear. The CDR3 contains 13 residues. The V end was cut by 8 bases, the J end by 0 bases, with 10 bases between. From germline, CDR1 is MGHDK and CDR2 SYGVNS.

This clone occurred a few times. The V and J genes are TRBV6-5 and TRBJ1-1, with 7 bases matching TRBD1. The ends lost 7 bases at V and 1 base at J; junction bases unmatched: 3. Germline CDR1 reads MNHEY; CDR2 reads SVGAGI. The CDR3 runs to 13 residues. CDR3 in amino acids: CASTWDRNTEAFF. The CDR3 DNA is TGTGCCAGCACCTGGGACAGGAACACTGAAGCTTTCTTT.

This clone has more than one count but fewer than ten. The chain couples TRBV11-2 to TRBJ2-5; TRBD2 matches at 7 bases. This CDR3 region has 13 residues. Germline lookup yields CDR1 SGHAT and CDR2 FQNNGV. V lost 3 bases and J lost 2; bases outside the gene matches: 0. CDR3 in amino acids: CASSFGGQETQYF. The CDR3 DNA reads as TGTGCCAGCAGCTTCGGGGGGCAAGAGACCCAGTACTTC.

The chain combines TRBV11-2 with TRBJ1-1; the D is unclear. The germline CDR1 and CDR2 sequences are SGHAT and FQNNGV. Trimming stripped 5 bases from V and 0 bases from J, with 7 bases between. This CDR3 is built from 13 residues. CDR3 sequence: CASSRYMNTEAFF. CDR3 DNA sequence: TGTGCCAGCAGCCGTTACATGAACACTGAAGCTTTCTTT.

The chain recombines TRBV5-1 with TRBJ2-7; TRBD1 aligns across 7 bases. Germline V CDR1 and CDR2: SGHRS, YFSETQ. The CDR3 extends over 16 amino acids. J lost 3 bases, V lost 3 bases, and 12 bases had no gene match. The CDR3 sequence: CASSSQTGSPFYEQYF. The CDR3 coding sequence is TGCGCCAGCAGCTCCCAGACAGGGTCCCCGTTCTACGAGCAGTACTTC.

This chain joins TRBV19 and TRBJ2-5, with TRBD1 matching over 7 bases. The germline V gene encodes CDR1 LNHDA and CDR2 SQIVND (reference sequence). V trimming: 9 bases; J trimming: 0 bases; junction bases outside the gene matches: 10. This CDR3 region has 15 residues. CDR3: CASGGQERYQETQYF. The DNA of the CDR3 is TGTGCCAGCGGAGGACAGGAACGCTACCAAGAGACCCAGTACTTC.

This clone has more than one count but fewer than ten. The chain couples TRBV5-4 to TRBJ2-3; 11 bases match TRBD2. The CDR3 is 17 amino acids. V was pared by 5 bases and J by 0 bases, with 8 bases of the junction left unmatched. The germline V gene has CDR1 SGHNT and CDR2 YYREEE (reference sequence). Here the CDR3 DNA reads TGTGCCAGCAGAAAAGGACTAGCGGGCACTAGCACAGATACGCAGTATTTT. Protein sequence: CASRKGLAGTSTDTQYF.

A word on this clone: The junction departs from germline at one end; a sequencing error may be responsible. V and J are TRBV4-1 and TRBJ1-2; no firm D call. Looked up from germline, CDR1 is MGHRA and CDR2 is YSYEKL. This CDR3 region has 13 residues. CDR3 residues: CASSQDREPPIFF. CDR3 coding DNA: TGCGCCAGCAGCCAAGATAGAGAACCTCCGATCTTCTTC.

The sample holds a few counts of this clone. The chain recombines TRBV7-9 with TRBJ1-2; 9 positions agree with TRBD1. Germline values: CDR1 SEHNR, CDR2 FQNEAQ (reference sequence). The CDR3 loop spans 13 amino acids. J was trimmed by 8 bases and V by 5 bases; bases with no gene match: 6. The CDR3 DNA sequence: TGTGCCAGCAGCCCAGGACAGGGGAGAGGCTACACCTTC. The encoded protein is CASSPGQGRGYTF. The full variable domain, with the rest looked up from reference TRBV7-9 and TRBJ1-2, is DTGVSQNPRHKITKRGQNVTFRCDPISEHNRLYWYRQTLGQGPEFLTYFQNEAQLEKSRLLSDRFSAERPKGSFSTLEIQRTEQGDSAMYLCASSPGQGRGYTFGSGTRLTVV.

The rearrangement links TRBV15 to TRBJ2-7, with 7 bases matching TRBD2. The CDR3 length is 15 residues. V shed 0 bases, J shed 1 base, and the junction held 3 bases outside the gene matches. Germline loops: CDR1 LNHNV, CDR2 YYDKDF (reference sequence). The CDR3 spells CATSREPSGSYEQYF. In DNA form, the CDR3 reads TGTGCCACCAGCAGAGAGCCTAGCGGTTCCTACGAGCAGTACTTC.

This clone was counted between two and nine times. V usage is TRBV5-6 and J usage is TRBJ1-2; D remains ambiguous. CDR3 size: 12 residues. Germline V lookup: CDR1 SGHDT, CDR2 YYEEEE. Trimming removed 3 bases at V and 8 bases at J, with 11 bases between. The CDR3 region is CASSSISYGYTF. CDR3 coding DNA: TGTGCCAGCAGCTCCATCAGTTACGGCTACACCTTC.

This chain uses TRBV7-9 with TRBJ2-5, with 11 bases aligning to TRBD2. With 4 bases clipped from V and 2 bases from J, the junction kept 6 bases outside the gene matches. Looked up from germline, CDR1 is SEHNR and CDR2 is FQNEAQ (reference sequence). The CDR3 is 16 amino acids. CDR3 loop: CASSSSSGGRQETQYF. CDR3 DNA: TGTGCCAGCAGCTCCTCTAGCGGGGGGCGGCAAGAGACCCAGTACTTC.

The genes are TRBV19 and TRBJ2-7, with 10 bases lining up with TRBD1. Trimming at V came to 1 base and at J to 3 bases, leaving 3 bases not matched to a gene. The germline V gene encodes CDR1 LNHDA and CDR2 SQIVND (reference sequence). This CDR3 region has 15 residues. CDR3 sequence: CASSIGTGGNYEQYF. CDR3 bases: TGTGCCAGTAGTATAGGGACAGGGGGTAACTACGAGCAGTACTTC.

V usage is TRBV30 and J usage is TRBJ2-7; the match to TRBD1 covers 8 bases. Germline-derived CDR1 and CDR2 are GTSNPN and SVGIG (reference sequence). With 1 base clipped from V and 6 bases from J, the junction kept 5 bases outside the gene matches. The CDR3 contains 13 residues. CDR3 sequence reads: CAWSAQGAPEQYF. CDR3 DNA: TGTGCCTGGAGTGCTCAGGGGGCGCCCGAGCAGTACTTC.

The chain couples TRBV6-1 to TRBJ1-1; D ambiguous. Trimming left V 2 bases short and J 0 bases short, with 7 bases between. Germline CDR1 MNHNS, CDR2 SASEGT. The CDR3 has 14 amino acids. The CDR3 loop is CASSEPGLNTEAFF. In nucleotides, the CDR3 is TGTGCCAGCAGTGAACCGGGTCTGAACACTGAAGCTTTCTTT.

The CDR3 bases are TGTGCCTGGAGTGTACGAGGGGGCTACCAGCCCCAGCATTTT. This sequence encodes CAWSVRGGYQPQHF. The chain has TRBV30 and TRBJ1-5; 7 bases line up with TRBD1. Germline V CDR1 and CDR2: GTSNPN, SVGIG (reference sequence). The ends lost 0 bases at V and 7 bases at J; junction bases unmatched: 6. The CDR3 totals 14 residues. The full variable domain, its missing parts supplied by reference TRBV30 and TRBJ1-5, is SQTIHQWPATLVQPVGSPLSLECTVEGTSNPNLYWYRQAAGRGLQLLFYSVGIGQISSEVPQNLSASRPQDRQFILSSKKLLLSDSGFYLCAWSVRGGYQPQHFGDGTRLSIL.

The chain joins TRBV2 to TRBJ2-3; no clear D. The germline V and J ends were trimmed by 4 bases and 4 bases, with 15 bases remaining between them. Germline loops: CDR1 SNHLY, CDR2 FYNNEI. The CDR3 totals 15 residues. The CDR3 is CASSVTVGRADTQYF. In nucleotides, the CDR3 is TGTGCCAGCAGTGTCACAGTGGGCAGAGCAGATACGCAGTATTTT.

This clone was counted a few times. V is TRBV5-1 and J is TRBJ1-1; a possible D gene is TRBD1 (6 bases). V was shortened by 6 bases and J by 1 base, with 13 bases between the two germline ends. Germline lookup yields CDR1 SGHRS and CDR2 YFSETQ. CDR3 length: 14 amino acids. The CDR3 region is CASTLQTGNTEAFF. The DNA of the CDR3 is TGCGCCAGCACCCTTCAGACAGGGAACACTGAAGCTTTCTTT.